These 29 T cell receptor beta chains originate from one sample sequenced in a study of OX40 agonist ivuxolimab in advanced cancers. Data came from immunoSEQ multiplex PCR; TCRdb stores just in-frame clones and leaves some out. The sample consists of over 60,000 clones, approximately 92% of them appearing once. Sequenced material: CD4+ or CD8+ T cells sorted from blood, taken in a trial of the OX40 agonist ivuxolimab. The receptors derive from an adult with an advanced solid tumor such as melanoma, head and neck, liver or kidney cancer.

The rearrangement links TRBV5-8 to TRBJ2-5; 8 bases align to TRBD2. Germline-derived CDR1 and CDR2 are SGHTS and YDEGEE. The CDR3 has 15 amino acids. The trim removed 3 bases at V and 4 bases at J, leaving 8 bases unmatched. The CDR3 nucleotides are TGTGCCAGCAGCTGGGGCGGGGGGCCCCCAGAGACCCAGTACTTC. Protein sequence: CASSWGGGPPETQYF.

The chain couples TRBV9 to TRBJ2-1; possibly TRBD1 or TRBD2 for D (6 bases each). The CDR3 totals 18 residues. V was shortened by 0 bases and J by 0 bases, with 16 bases between the two germline ends. The germline gives CDR1 SGDLS, CDR2 YYNGEE. The CDR3 region is CASSVAPQGLGSYNEQFF. The CDR3 DNA sequence: TGTGCCAGCAGCGTAGCCCCACAGGGACTGGGCTCCTACAATGAGCAGTTCTTC.

The rearrangement uses TRBV19 and TRBJ1-1; D is ambiguous. CDR1 LNHDA and CDR2 SQIVND come from the germline V gene (reference sequence). There are 14 residues in the CDR3. With 7 bases removed from V and 1 base from J, the gap between germline ends came to 13 bases. The CDR3 is CASTMERQNTEAFF. The CDR3 coding sequence is TGTGCCAGTACAATGGAACGGCAGAACACTGAAGCTTTCTTT.

About this clone: One end of the junction fails to match germline, which may point to a read error. The chain recombines TRBV7-7 with TRBJ2-5; 9 bases are a match to TRBD1. Germline V gene data show CDR1 as SSHAT and CDR2 as FNYEAQ (reference sequence). CDR3 length equals 15 residues. This CDR3 is CASSSTGGAGETQYF. The CDR3 DNA reads TGTGCTAGCAGCTCAACAGGGGGCGCGGGAGAGACCCAGTACTTC.

This clone was seen only a few times. This sequence joins TRBV7-2 and TRBJ1-2, with D perhaps matching TRBD1 (6 bases). Trimming cost V 5 bases and J 7 bases, with 17 bases left between them. This CDR3 region has 14 residues. Germline V gene lookup returns CDR1 SGHTA and CDR2 FQGNSA. CDR3 sequence: CASSQLQGGTGYTF. The CDR3 DNA is TGTGCCAGCAGCCAACTACAGGGAGGAACTGGCTACACCTTC.

The rearrangement uses TRBV27 and TRBJ1-6; a possible D gene is TRBD1 (5 bases). V lost 4 bases and J lost 10, with 20 bases in between. Germline lookup yields CDR1 MNHEY and CDR2 SMNVEV (reference sequence). The CDR3 spans 16 residues. This CDR3 is CASSSTGAGGLSPLHF. The CDR3 coding sequence is TGTGCCAGCAGTTCAACTGGGGCGGGGGGGTTATCACCCCTCCACTTT.

This chain joins TRBV18 and TRBJ1-2, with 10 nucleotides matching TRBD1. J lost 4 bases, V lost 2 bases, and 4 bases had no gene match. The length of the CDR3 is 15 residues. The germline V gene encodes CDR1 KGHSH and CDR2 LQKENI. The CDR3 sequence is CASSPDRGRGYGYTF. The DNA of the CDR3 is TGTGCCAGCTCACCAGACAGGGGGCGCGGCTATGGCTACACCTTC.

The chain joins TRBV7-9 to TRBJ2-2; D unresolved. V lost 5 bases and J lost 4, with 11 bases in between. The CDR3 length is 14 residues. CDR1 is SEHNR and CDR2 is FQNEAQ in the germline V gene (reference sequence). As DNA, the CDR3 is TGTGCCAGCAGCGAAAGACTGTCCACCGGGGAGCTGTTTTTT. Residues: CASSERLSTGELFF.

This chain uses TRBV10-1 with TRBJ2-3; D remains unclear. The CDR3 spans 15 residues. Germline-derived CDR1 and CDR2 are WNHNN and SYGVQD (reference sequence). The V and J ends lost 5 bases and 2 bases respectively, with 14 bases between them. Here the CDR3 reads CASSPVPLDTDTQYF. The CDR3 DNA sequence: TGCGCCAGCAGTCCCGTACCCCTTGACACAGATACGCAGTATTTT.

This rearrangement joins TRBV7-6 to TRBJ2-3; 7 bases align to TRBD2. V trimming: 4 bases; J trimming: 6 bases; junction bases outside the gene matches: 4. The CDR3 contains 13 residues. The germline V gene has CDR1 SGHVS and CDR2 FNYEAQ. CDR3 region: CASSSWDYDTQYF. CDR3 DNA sequence: TGTGCCAGCAGCTCCTGGGACTACGATACGCAGTATTTT.

As regards this clone: Additional DNA sequences in this sample encode the identical CDR3. CDR3 sequence reads: CASSLGTSGVSNTGELFF. CDR3 DNA sequence: TGTGCCAGCAGCTTGGGGACTAGCGGGGTGTCGAACACCGGGGAGCTGTTTTTT. This chain connects TRBV5-4 to TRBJ2-2, with 12 bases that match TRBD2. The germline gives CDR1 SGHNT, CDR2 YYREEE (reference sequence). The CDR3 loop spans 18 amino acids. Trimming cost V 0 bases and J 0 bases; bases outside gene matches: 3.

The V and J genes are TRBV7-2 and TRBJ2-2; no reliable D call. Germline V CDR1 and CDR2: SGHTA, FQGNSA. The V end was cut by 4 bases, the J end by 6 bases, with 9 bases between. The CDR3 spans 13 residues. The CDR3 DNA reads as TGTGCCAGCAGCTGGGCGGTGGCCGGGGAGCTGTTTTTT. It yields the protein CASSWAVAGELFF.

The count of this clone is one. The chain uses TRBV5-3 and TRBJ1-3; D not certain. TRBV5-3 carries the ORF label, with uncertain function. V was cut by 6 bases and J by 0 bases, with 7 bases left in between. The CDR3 runs to 13 residues. The CDR3 sequence: CARKQLSGNTIYF. The CDR3 coding sequence is TGTGCCAGAAAACAGCTCTCTGGAAACACCATATATTTT.

The chain is built from TRBV2 and TRBJ1-5; 8 nucleotides align to TRBD1. Germline-derived CDR1 and CDR2 are SNHLY and FYNNEI. V was clipped by 4 bases and J by 7 bases; unmatched bases: 9. The CDR3 extends over 15 amino acids. The CDR3 loop reads CASSGRQGATQPQHF. The CDR3 bases are TGTGCCAGCAGTGGCCGCCAGGGGGCGACCCAGCCCCAGCATTTT.

In nucleotides, the CDR3 is TGCGCCAGCTCTGCTTTGACAGGGGTGAATGAGCAGTTCTTC. This sequence encodes CASSALTGVNEQFF. J is TRBJ2-1 and V is TRBV4-1; 8 positions match TRBD1. CDR1 MGHRA and CDR2 YSYEKL come from the germline V gene. The CDR3 has 14 residues. The ends lost 8 bases at V and 7 bases at J; junction bases unmatched: 10.

This chain joins TRBV28 and TRBJ2-7; D ambiguous. The V and J ends lost 5 bases and 4 bases respectively, with 9 bases between them. This CDR3 is 12 amino acids long. From germline, CDR1 is MDHEN and CDR2 SYDVKM. DNA of the CDR3: TGTGCCAGCAGTGTGACCACTTACGAGCAGTACTTC. As protein: CASSVTTYEQYF.

The chain links TRBV6-1 to TRBJ2-4; D might be TRBD2 (5 bases). The CDR3 is 15 amino acids. CDR1 MNHNS and CDR2 SASEGT come from the germline V gene. V was pared by 7 bases and J by 0 bases, with 13 bases between. Here the CDR3 DNA reads TGTGCCAGCATCCCTTCAGGACTAGCCAAAAACATTCAGTACTTC. Translated: CASIPSGLAKNIQYF.

The CDR3 protein is CSANSYNEQFF. The CDR3 nucleotides are TGCAGTGCTAATTCCTACAATGAGCAGTTCTTC. The chain carries TRBV20-1 and TRBJ2-1; no definite D call. Trimming shortened V by 4 bases and J by 1 base, and 2 bases separated the two germline ends. CDR1 is DFQATT, CDR2 SNEGSKA, per germline (reference sequence). The CDR3 consists of 11 residues.

The chain is built from TRBV18 and TRBJ1-1; D not certain. CDR3 size: 15 residues. Trimming shortened V by 3 bases and J by 4 bases, and 15 bases separated the two germline ends. The germline CDR1 and CDR2 sequences are KGHSH and LQKENI. The CDR3 sequence: CASSPNQILGTEAFF. CDR3 bases: TGTGCCAGCTCACCCAACCAGATTTTGGGCACTGAAGCTTTCTTT.

The chain employs TRBV5-1 and TRBJ2-5, with D possibly being TRBD2 (6 bases). With 0 bases removed from V and 5 bases from J, the gap between germline ends came to 14 bases. The CDR3 is made up of 15 amino acids. In germline, CDR1 is SGHRS, CDR2 YFSETQ. The CDR3 coding sequence is TGCGCCAGCAGCTTGGGTGCGGGGCCGGGGGAGACCCAGTACTTC. It specifies CASSLGAGPGETQYF.

The CDR3 protein is CASSVVAGATGELFF. The CDR3 region has the DNA TGTGCCAGCAGCGTAGTAGCGGGAGCTACCGGGGAGCTGTTTTTT. This chain uses TRBV9 with TRBJ2-2; TRBD2 agrees at 9 bases. Germline values: CDR1 SGDLS, CDR2 YYNGEE. This CDR3 contains 15 residues. The ends lost 0 bases at V and 5 bases at J; junction bases unmatched: 2. Using reference TRBV9 and TRBJ2-2 for the parts outside the CDR3, the full variable domain is DSGVTQTPKHLITATGQRVTLRCSPRSGDLSVYWYQQSLDQGLQFLIQYYNGEERAKGNILERFSAQQFPDLHSELNLSSLELGDSALYFCASSVVAGATGELFFGEGSRLTVL.

This CDR3 is CASSESAGLASTDTQYF. CDR3 in DNA: TGCGCCAGCAGTGAGTCCGCGGGACTAGCTAGCACAGATACGCAGTATTTT. The chain recombines TRBV10-2 with TRBJ2-3; 9 nucleotides match TRBD2. The trim removed 0 bases at V and 0 bases at J, leaving 4 bases unmatched. The germline V gene encodes CDR1 WSHSY and CDR2 SAAADI. The CDR3 has 17 amino acids.

The chain is built from TRBV2 and TRBJ1-2; 10 bases fit TRBD1. The length of the CDR3 is 14 residues. V gave up 6 bases and J gave up 3 bases; unmatched junction bases: 4. CDR1 and CDR2 from the germline V gene are SNHLY and FYNNEI. The CDR3, as DNA: TGTGCCAGCAGCGGGGGACAGGGGTACTATGGCTACACCTTC. The encoded protein is CASSGGQGYYGYTF. Full variable domain (remainder filled in from reference TRBV2 and TRBJ1-2): EPEVTQTPSHQVTQMGQEVILRCVPISNHLYFYWYRQILGQKVEFLVSFYNNEISEKSEIFDDQFSVERPDGSNFTLKIRSTKLEDSAMYFCASSGGQGYYGYTFGSGTRLTVV.

The chain is built from TRBV19 and TRBJ1-1, with TRBD1 matching over 7 bases. V gave up 8 bases and J gave up 7 bases; unmatched junction bases: 19. This CDR3 comprises 16 residues. CDR1 LNHDA and CDR2 SQIVND come from the germline V gene (reference sequence). In DNA form, the CDR3 reads TGTGCCAGTTCGGTCCGGGACAGCGCTTTGGTAAGTGAAGCTTTCTTT. Translated: CASSVRDSALVSEAFF.

V usage is TRBV6-5 and J usage is TRBJ1-1; D not resolved. V was shortened by 3 bases and J by 8 bases, with 10 bases between the two germline ends. The CDR3 is 12 residues long. Per germline, CDR1 MNHEY and CDR2 SVGAGI. CDR3 sequence reads: CASSYEGREAFF. CDR3 in DNA: TGTGCCAGCAGTTATGAGGGCAGGGAAGCTTTCTTT.

This clone has only one observation. The chain combines TRBV6-1 with TRBJ1-3; no firm D call. Germline V lookup: CDR1 MNHNS, CDR2 SASEGT. The CDR3 length is 16 residues. V lost 2 bases to trimming and J lost 0 bases, with 11 bases between them. This CDR3 reads CASSERAESSGNTIYF. The DNA for the CDR3 is TGTGCCAGCAGTGAAAGGGCAGAGAGCTCTGGAAACACCATATATTTT.

This rearrangement joins TRBV15 to TRBJ1-2, with 8 bases matching TRBD1. Germline V lookup: CDR1 LNHNV, CDR2 YYDKDF (reference sequence). The CDR3 runs to 13 residues. With 7 bases clipped from V and 8 bases from J, the junction kept 9 bases outside the gene matches. CDR3 DNA: TGTGCCACCACTATGGACAGGGCGGGAGGCTACACCTTC. Amino acids: CATTMDRAGGYTF.

The chain recombines TRBV6-5 with TRBJ1-2, with D possibly matching TRBD1 (5 bases). The germline V gene has CDR1 MNHEY and CDR2 SVGAGI. Between the trimmed V and J ends, which lost 10 bases and 5 bases, there was a span of 8 bases. The CDR3 is made up of 10 amino acids. The DNA for the CDR3 is TGTGCCACGGGGGAGTATGGCTACACCTTC. Translated, it gives CATGEYGYTF.

V and J are TRBV19 and TRBJ2-7; perhaps TRBD2 as D (7 bases). Trimming took 5 bases from V and 2 from J, leaving 13 bases between them. This CDR3 is built from 14 residues. Germline V lookup: CDR1 LNHDA, CDR2 SQIVND (reference sequence). Written as DNA, the CDR3 is TGTGCCAGTAGTCTCGGGGGGCCCCCCTACGAGCAGTACTTC. This translates into CASSLGGPPYEQYF.